The source of this T cell receptor (beta chain) is a study of kidney transplant recipient with SARS-CoV-2 infection. In TCRdb, the reads were re-called with MiXCR into one record per CDR3 protein. The sample yields fewer than 250,000 distinct CDR3 sequences, 29% seen once. Ten or more counts support this clonotype. This CDR3 contains 14 residues. J lost 0 bases, V lost 6 bases, and 0 bases had no gene match. Germline values: CDR1 MNHEY, CDR2 SVGAGI. This chain links TRBV6-5 with TRBJ2-1, with 9 bases identical to TRBD1. The clonotype originates from a male patient aged 25-45 years who had COVID-19 and was a kidney transplant recipient. Some of the T cells might come from the graft donor. Material: a blood sample, obtained at baseline and on day 111 from a kidney transplant recipient. The CDR3 loop is CASRGQGSYNEQFF. CDR3 sequence (DNA): TGTGCCAGCAGGGGACAGGGCTCCTACAATGAGCAGTTCTTC.